This T cell receptor beta chain comes out of a study of blood T cell repertoires in COVID-19. In the study overall: Samples of COVID-19 (acute and convalescent) were obtained from the United States, Italy and Spain. Sample material is recorded as cDNA or gDNA derived from T cells, B-cell-depleted T cells, or PBMCs.

The repertoire was sequenced with immunoSEQ multiplex PCR; TCRdb's copy has only in-frame clones and lacks some. Of approximately 150,000 clones detected, around nine tenths appear once; the ten largest clones hold 2% to 2.5%. Trimming at V came to 6 bases and at J to 2 bases, leaving 8 bases not matched to a gene. The CDR3 covers 16 residues. Germline assignment: CDR1 MDHEN and CDR2 SYDVKM. Source material: peripheral blood. V and J are TRBV28 and TRBJ1-5; 9 bases fit TRBD1. The TCR was taken from an older man with active COVID-19. CDR3 sequence (DNA): TGTGCCAGCAGGCGTGGGACAGGGACGGGCAATCAGCCCCAGCATTTT. Its translation is CASRRGTGTGNQPQHF.